One sample yielded the 15 T cell receptor beta chains listed below, sequenced in a study of regulatory T cells listed by TCRdb under 2018. No antigen has been identified for these receptors. What the research found in general, with its limitations: Enrichment for hydrophobic residues at CDR3 positions 6 and 7 was found in conventional CD4+ T cells from CD3G-deficient patients, suggesting more self-reactive specificities.

Preparation of the library involved the immunoSEQ multiplex PCR assay. For the multiplex PCR, 52 forward TRBV primers and 13 reverse TRBJ primers were used, and amplification bias was corrected with both assay-based and computational methods. TCRdb carries this immuneACCESS record with in-frame sequences only. Its versions omit some clonotypes, under half of them owing to an unresolved V gene in the studies checked, with the rest unexplained. A total of nearly 30,000 clones appear in this sample, 85% to 95% of them only once. The top ten clonotypes cover about 1.6% of the sample. The sequenced sample consisted of conventional CD4+ T cells sorted from blood. Receptors originate from a person aged 18-30 years with CD3G deficiency.

The rearrangement joins TRBV14 to TRBJ2-3; D is unresolved. Germline values: CDR1 SGHDN, CDR2 FVKESK. Deletions cut 1 base from V and 0 bases from J, with 14 bases between. This CDR3 is built from 17 residues. For the CDR3, the DNA is TGTGCCAGCAGCCAAGGACCCCTCGTGCGCAGCACAGATACGCAGTATTTT. Its protein product is CASSQGPLVRSTDTQYF.

This clone was counted only a few times. The chain combines TRBV28 with TRBJ1-5, with TRBD1 matching 7 bases. The germline V gene has CDR1 MDHEN and CDR2 SYDVKM. V gave up 3 bases and J gave up 0 bases; unmatched junction bases: 5. CDR3 length equals 16 residues. The CDR3 sequence: CASSFLSGGSNQPQHF. CDR3 bases: TGTGCCAGCAGTTTCCTCTCAGGGGGTAGCAATCAGCCCCAGCATTTT.

V is TRBV10-3 and J is TRBJ2-1, with 8 nucleotides matching TRBD1. CDR1 ENHRY and CDR2 SYGVKD come from the germline V gene. This CDR3 comprises 12 residues. Trimming cost V 5 bases and J 9 bases; bases outside gene matches: 3. The CDR3 loop is CAISKTGVEQFF. In DNA, the CDR3 is TGTGCCATCAGTAAGACAGGGGTTGAGCAGTTCTTC.

Of note for this clone: At one end the junction does not follow the germline gene, possibly because of a read error. Other DNA sequences within the sample encode an identical CDR3. The CDR3 sequence: CASSQDRGIVGVNTEAFF. The CDR3 DNA sequence: TGCGCCAGTAGCCAAGATCGGGGCATCGTTGGGGTGAACACTGAAGCTTTCTTT. V and J are TRBV4-1 and TRBJ1-1; possible D gene TRBD1, 5 bases. This CDR3 region has 18 residues. Germline CDR1 and CDR2: MGHRA and YSYEKL.

This chain uses TRBV30 with TRBJ2-3, with TRBD1 matching 7 bases. Germline V gene sequence: CDR1 GTSNPN, CDR2 SVGIG (reference sequence). V was clipped by 3 bases and J by 11 bases; unmatched bases: 11. CDR3 size: 13 residues. In DNA form, the CDR3 reads TGTGCCTGGAGCGAGACAGGGAAGATTGGGCAGTATTTT. Protein product: CAWSETGKIGQYF.

The chain joins TRBV6-6 to TRBJ2-1; D is uncertain. The germline gives CDR1 MNHNY, CDR2 SVGAGI (reference sequence). Trimming removed 4 bases at V and 7 bases at J, with 5 bases between. CDR3 size: 11 residues. CDR3 protein: CASSSANEQFF. CDR3 nucleotide sequence: TGTGCCAGCAGTTCAGCGAATGAGCAGTTCTTC.

J is TRBJ2-7 and V is TRBV7-2; D is ambiguous. The V end was cut by 5 bases, the J end by 0 bases, with 14 bases between. The CDR3 is 15 amino acids. In germline, CDR1 is SGHTA, CDR2 FQGNSA. CDR3 nucleotides: TGTGCCAGCAGCCTGGACCGTTCTCCCTCCTACGAGCAGTACTTC. As protein: CASSLDRSPSYEQYF.

The chain uses TRBV6-1 and TRBJ2-7, with D perhaps TRBD1 (5 bases). V gave up 6 bases and J gave up 2 bases, with 14 bases separating them. CDR1 is MNHNS and CDR2 is SASEGT in the germline V gene. This CDR3 spans 14 amino acids. CDR3 nucleotides: TGTGCCAGCAGAGGGGCTCCCAGAACCTACGAGCAGTACGTC. It encodes CASRGAPRTYEQYV.

The rearrangement joins TRBV28 to TRBJ2-1; TRBD2 matches at 11 bases. The length of the CDR3 is 18 residues. V dropped 5 bases and J dropped 7; count of bases not matched to a gene: 16. Per germline, CDR1 MDHEN and CDR2 SYDVKM. The CDR3 sequence is CASSRYGDLAGGRNEQFF. CDR3 nucleotide sequence: TGTGCCAGCAGTCGCTACGGAGATCTAGCGGGAGGTAGGAATGAGCAGTTCTTC.

This chain uses TRBV6-1 with TRBJ2-7; 10 positions agree with TRBD2. CDR3 length equals 15 residues. V trimming: 2 bases; J trimming: 4 bases; junction bases outside the gene matches: 5. The germline gives CDR1 MNHNS, CDR2 SASEGT. The CDR3 DNA follows: TGTGCCAGCAGTGAAACTCCTAGCGGGAGTTACGAGCAGTACTTC. This translates into CASSETPSGSYEQYF.

This chain joins TRBV5-1 and TRBJ2-1; TRBD2 matches 7 bases. Germline CDR1 SGHRS, CDR2 YFSETQ. The CDR3 is 16 amino acids. The V gene end was trimmed by 4 bases and the J gene end by 2 bases; junction bases not matched to a gene: 9. The CDR3 region has the DNA TGCGCCAGCAGCATTGTTAGCGGGCCTCCCTACAATGAGCAGTTCTTC. Encoded protein: CASSIVSGPPYNEQFF.

This chain connects TRBV5-1 to TRBJ2-1, with 10 bases fitting TRBD2. CDR1 SGHRS and CDR2 YFSETQ come from the germline V gene. The CDR3 is made up of 14 amino acids. V shed 1 base, J shed 9 bases, and the junction held 4 bases outside the gene matches. The CDR3 sequence: CASSLLAGDVEQFF. The CDR3 DNA follows: TGCGCCAGCAGCTTGCTAGCGGGAGATGTTGAGCAGTTCTTC.

CDR3 residues: CASSLRFADRGGSEQFF. In nucleotides, the CDR3 is TGCGCCAGCAGCTTACGATTTGCCGACAGGGGTGGAAGTGAGCAGTTCTTC. The V and J genes are TRBV5-1 and TRBJ2-1; 8 bases fit TRBD1. This CDR3 region has 17 residues. Unmatched junction bases numbered 16, after V lost 2 bases and J lost 9 bases. Germline loops: CDR1 SGHRS, CDR2 YFSETQ.

This sequence joins TRBV5-1 and TRBJ2-7; D is tentatively TRBD1 or TRBD2 (6 bases each). The germline V gene encodes CDR1 SGHRS and CDR2 YFSETQ. The length of the CDR3 is 13 residues. V was pared by 4 bases and J by 11 bases, with 19 bases between. CDR3 amino acids: CASSQGSGGRKYF. The CDR3 coding sequence is TGCGCCAGCAGCCAGGGGAGTGGGGGGCGTAAGTACTTC.

The V gene is TRBV2, the J gene TRBJ2-2; D gene unclear. Germline assignment: CDR1 SNHLY and CDR2 FYNNEI. This CDR3 spans 12 amino acids. V was cut by 2 bases and J by 9 bases, with 7 bases left in between. CDR3 amino acids: CASSETVRELFF. CDR3 sequence (DNA): TGTGCCAGCAGTGAAACAGTACGGGAGCTGTTTTTT.